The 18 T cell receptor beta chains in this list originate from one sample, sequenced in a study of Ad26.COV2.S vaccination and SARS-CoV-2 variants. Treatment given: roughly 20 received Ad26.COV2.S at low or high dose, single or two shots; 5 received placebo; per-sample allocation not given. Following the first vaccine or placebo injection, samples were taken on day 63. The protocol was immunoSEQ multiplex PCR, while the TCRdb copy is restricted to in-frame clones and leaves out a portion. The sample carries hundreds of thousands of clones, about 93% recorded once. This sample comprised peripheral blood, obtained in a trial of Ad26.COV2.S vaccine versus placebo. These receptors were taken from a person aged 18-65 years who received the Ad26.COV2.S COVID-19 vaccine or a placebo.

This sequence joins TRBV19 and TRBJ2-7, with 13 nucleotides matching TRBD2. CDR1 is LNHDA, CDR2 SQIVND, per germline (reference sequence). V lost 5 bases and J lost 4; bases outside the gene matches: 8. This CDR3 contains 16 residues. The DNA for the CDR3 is TGTGCCAGTAGTTCTTGGACTAGCGGGAGAATATACGAGCAGTACTTC. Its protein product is CASSSWTSGRIYEQYF.

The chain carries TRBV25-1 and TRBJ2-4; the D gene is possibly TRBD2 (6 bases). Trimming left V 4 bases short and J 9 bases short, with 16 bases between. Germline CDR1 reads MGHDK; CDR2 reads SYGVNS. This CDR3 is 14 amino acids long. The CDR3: CASSVEGVGGIQYF. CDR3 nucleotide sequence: TGTGCCAGCAGTGTGGAGGGAGTGGGAGGCATTCAGTACTTC.

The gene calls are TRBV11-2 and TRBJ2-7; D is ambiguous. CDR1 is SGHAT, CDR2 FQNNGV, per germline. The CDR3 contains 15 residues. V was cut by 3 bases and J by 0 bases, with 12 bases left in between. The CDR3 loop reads CASSLIQLSSYEQYF. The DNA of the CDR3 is TGTGCCAGCAGCTTGATCCAGCTCAGCTCCTACGAGCAGTACTTC.

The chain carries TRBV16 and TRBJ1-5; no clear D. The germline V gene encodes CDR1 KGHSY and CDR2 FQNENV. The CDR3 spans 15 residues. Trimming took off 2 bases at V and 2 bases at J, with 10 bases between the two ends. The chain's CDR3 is CASSQTESGNQPQHF. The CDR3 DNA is TGTGCCAGCAGCCAAACTGAGAGCGGCAATCAGCCCCAGCATTTT. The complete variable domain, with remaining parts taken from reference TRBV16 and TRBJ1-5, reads GEEVAQTPKHLVRGEGQKAKLYCAPIKGHSYVFWYQQVLKNEFKFLISFQNENVFDETGMPKERFSAKCLPNSPCSLEIQATKLEDSAVYFCASSQTESGNQPQHFGDGTRLSIL.

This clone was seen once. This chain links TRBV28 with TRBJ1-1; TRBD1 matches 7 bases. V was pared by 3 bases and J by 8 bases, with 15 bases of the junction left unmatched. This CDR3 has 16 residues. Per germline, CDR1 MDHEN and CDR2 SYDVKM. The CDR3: CASSFRGVIGPIEAFF. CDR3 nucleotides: TGTGCCAGCAGTTTCAGGGGGGTAATAGGGCCCATAGAAGCTTTCTTT.

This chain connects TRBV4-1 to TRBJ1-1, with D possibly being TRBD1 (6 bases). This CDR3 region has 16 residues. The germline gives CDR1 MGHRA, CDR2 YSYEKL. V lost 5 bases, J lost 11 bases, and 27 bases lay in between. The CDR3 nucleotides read TGCGCCAGCAGCGCACACTTGGGGGCGAGGGAGGGCCGGGCTTTCTTT. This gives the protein CASSAHLGAREGRAFF.

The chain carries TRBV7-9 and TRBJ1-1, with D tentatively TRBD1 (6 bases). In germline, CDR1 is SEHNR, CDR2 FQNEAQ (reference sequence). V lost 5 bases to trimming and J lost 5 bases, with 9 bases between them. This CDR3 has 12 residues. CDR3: CASSVGGTEAFF. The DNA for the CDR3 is TGTGCCAGCAGCGTAGGGGGGACTGAAGCTTTCTTT.

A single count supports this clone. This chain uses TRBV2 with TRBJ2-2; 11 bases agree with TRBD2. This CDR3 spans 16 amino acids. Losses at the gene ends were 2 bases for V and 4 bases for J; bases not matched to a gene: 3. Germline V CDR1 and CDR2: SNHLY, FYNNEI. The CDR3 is CASSEMGLAVTGELFF. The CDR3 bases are TGTGCCAGCAGTGAAATGGGACTAGCGGTCACCGGGGAGCTGTTTTTT.

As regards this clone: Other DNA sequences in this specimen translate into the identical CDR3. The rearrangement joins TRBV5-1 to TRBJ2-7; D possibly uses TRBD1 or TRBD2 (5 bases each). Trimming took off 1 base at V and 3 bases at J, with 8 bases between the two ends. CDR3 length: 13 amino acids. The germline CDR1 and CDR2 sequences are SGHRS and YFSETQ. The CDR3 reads CASSLLGDYEQYF. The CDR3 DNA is TGCGCCAGCAGCTTGTTGGGGGACTACGAGCAGTACTTC.

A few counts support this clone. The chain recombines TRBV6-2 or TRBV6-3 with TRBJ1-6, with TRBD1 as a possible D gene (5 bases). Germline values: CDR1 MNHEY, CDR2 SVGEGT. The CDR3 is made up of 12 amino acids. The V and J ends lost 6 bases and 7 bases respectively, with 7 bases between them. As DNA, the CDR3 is TGTGCCAGCAGCCGACAGAATTCACCCCTCCACTTT. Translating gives CASSRQNSPLHF.

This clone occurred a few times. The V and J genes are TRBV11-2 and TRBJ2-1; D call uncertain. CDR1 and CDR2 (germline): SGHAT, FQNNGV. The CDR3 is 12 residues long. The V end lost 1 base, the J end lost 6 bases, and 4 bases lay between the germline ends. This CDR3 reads CASSLVSNEQFF. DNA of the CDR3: TGTGCCAGCAGCTTAGTCAGCAATGAGCAGTTCTTC.

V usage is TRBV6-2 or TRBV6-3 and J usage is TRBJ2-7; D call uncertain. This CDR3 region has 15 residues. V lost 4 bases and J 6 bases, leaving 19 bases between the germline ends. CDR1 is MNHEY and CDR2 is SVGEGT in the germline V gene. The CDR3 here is CASSWRRARSSEQYF. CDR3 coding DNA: TGTGCCAGCAGTTGGAGACGAGCGCGCTCTTCCGAGCAGTACTTC.

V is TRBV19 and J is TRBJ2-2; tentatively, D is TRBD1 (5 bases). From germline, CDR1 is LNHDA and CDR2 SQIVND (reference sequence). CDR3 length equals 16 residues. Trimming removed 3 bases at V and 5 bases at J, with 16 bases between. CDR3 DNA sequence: TGTGCCAGTAGTATTAGCCCCTTAGGGGTTACCGGGGAGCTGTTTTTT. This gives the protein CASSISPLGVTGELFF.

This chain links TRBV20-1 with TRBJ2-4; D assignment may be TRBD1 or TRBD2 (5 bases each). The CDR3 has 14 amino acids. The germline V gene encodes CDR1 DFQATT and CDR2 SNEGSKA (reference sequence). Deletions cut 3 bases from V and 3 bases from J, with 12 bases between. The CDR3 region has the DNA TGCAGTGCTAGTGTTGGGGGTAGCAAAAACATTCAGTACTTC. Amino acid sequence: CSASVGGSKNIQYF.

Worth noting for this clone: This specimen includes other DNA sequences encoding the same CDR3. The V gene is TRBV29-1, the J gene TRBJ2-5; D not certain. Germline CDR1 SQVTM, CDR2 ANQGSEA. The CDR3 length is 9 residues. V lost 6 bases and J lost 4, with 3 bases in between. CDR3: CSVGETQYF. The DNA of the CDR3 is TGCAGCGTGGGAGAGACCCAGTACTTC.

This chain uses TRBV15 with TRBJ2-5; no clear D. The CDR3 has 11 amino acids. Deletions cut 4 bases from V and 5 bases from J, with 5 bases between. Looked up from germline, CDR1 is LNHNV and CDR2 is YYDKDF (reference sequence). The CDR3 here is CATSNWETQYF. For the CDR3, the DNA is TGTGCCACCAGCAACTGGGAGACCCAGTACTTC.

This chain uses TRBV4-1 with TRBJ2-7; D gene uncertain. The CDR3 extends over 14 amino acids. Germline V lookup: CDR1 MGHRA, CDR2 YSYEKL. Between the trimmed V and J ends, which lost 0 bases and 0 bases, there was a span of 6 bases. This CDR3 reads CASSQDVSSYEQYF. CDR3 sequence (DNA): TGCGCCAGCAGCCAAGACGTCAGCTCCTACGAGCAGTACTTC.

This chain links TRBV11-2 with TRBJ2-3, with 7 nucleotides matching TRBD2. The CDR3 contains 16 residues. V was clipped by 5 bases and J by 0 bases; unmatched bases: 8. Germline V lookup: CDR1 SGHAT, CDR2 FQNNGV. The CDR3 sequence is CASSRPGLPSTDTQYF. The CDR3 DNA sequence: TGTGCCAGCAGCCGTCCGGGACTACCGAGCACAGATACGCAGTATTTT.